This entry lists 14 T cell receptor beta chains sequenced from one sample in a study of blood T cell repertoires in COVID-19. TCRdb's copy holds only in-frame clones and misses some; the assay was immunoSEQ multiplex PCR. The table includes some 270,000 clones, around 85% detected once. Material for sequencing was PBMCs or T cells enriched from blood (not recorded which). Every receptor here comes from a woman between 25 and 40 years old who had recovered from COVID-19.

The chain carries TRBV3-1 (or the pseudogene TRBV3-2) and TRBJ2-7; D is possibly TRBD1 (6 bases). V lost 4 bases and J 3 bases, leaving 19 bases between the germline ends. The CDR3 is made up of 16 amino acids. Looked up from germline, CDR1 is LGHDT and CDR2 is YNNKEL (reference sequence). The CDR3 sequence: CASSPSPGTLLYEQYF. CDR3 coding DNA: TGTGCCAGCAGCCCTAGTCCAGGGACACTTCTCTACGAGCAGTACTTC.

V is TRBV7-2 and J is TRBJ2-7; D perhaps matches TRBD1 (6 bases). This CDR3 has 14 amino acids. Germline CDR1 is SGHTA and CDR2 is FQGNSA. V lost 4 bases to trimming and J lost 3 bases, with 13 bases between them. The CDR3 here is CASSSRTEFYEQYF. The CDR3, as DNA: TGTGCCAGCAGCTCCCGGACAGAGTTCTACGAGCAGTACTTC.

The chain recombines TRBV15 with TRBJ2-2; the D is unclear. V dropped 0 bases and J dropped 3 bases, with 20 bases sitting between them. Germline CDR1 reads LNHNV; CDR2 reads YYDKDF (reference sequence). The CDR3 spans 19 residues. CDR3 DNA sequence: TGTGCCACCAGCAGAGATCCCAAGCGTGGTAGAAGGTACACCGGGGAGCTGTTTTTT. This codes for CATSRDPKRGRRYTGELFF.

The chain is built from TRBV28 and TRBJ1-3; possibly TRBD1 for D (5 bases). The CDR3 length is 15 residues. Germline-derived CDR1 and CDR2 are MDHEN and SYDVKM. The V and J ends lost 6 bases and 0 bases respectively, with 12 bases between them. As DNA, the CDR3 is TGTGCCAGCAGCCAAACAGGATTCTCTGGAAACACCATATATTTT. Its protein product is CASSQTGFSGNTIYF.

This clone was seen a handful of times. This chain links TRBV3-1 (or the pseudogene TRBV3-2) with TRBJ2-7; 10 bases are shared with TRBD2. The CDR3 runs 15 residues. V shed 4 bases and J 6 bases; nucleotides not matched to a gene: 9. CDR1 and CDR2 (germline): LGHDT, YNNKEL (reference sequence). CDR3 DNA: TGTGCCAGCAGCCCCCGGCTAGCGGGAGTTTTCGAGCAGTACTTC. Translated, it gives CASSPRLAGVFEQYF.

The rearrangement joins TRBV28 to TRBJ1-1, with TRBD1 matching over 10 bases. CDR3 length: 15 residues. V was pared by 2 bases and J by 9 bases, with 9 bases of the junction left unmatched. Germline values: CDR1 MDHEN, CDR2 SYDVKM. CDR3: CASSLTRTGGTKAFF. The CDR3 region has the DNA TGTGCCAGCAGTTTAACAAGGACAGGGGGTACTAAAGCTTTCTTT.

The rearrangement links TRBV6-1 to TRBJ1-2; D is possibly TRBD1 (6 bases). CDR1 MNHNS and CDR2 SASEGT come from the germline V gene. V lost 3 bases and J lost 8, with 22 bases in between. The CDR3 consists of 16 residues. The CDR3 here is CASSEDLTGTLSGYTF. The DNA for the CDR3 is TGTGCCAGCAGTGAGGATTTAACCGGGACACTATCAGGCTACACCTTC.

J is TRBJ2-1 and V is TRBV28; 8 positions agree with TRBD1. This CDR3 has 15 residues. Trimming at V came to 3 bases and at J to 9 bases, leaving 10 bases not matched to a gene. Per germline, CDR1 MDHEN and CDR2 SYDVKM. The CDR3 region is CASSFWRQGTVEQFF. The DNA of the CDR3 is TGTGCCAGCAGTTTTTGGAGACAGGGGACCGTTGAGCAGTTCTTC.

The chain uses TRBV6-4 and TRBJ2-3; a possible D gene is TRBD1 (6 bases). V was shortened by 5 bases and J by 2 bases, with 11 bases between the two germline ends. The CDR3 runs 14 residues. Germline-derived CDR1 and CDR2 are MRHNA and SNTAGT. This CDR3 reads CASSQGPFTDTQYF. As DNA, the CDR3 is TGTGCCAGCAGTCAGGGGCCTTTCACAGATACGCAGTATTTT.

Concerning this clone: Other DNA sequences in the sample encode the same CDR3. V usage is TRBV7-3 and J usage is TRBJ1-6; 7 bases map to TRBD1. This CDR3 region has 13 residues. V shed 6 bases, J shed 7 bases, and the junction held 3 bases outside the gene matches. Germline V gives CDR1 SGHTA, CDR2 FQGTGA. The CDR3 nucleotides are TGTGCCAGCAGTACAGGGGCCAATTCACCCCTCCACTTT. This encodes CASSTGANSPLHF. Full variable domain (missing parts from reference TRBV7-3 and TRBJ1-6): GAGVSQTPSNKVTEKGKYVELRCDPISGHTALYWYRQSLGQGPEFLIYFQGTGAADDSGLPNDRFFAVRPEGSVSTLKIQRTERGDSAVYLCASSTGANSPLHFGNGTRLTVT.

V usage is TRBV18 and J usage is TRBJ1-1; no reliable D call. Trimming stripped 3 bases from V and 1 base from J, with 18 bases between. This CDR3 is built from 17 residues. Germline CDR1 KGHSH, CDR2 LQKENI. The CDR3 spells CASSPGLLQRGNTEAFF. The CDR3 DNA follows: TGTGCCAGCTCACCGGGCCTTCTCCAGCGGGGGAACACTGAAGCTTTCTTT.

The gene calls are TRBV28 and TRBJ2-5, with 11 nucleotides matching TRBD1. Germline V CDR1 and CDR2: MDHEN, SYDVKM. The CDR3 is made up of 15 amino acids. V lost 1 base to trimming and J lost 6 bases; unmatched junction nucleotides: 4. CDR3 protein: CASSLSGQGEKTQYF. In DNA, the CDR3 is TGTGCCAGCAGTTTATCGGGACAGGGGGAAAAGACCCAGTACTTC.

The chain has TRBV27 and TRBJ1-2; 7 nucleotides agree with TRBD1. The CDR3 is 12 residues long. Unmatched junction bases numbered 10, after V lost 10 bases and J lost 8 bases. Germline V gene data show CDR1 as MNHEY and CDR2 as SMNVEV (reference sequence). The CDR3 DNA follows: TGTGCCACCGGACAGGCGGTGGGAGGCTACACCTTC. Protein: CATGQAVGGYTF.

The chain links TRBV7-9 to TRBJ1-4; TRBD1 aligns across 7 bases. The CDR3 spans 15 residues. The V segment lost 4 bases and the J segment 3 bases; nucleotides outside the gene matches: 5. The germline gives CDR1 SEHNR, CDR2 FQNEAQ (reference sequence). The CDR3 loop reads CASSSHGTANEKLFF. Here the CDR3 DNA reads TGTGCCAGCAGCTCTCACGGGACAGCTAATGAAAAACTGTTTTTT.